The entry that follows covers one TCR beta chain sequence. An end of the junction does not agree with germline; a read error may underlie this. Generated by immunoSEQ multiplex PCR, the TCRdb table keeps only in-frame clones and is missing some. Among about 46,000 clones listed, approximately 90% were seen once. The entry originates in a study of T cell changes during pregnancy in multiple sclerosis. The CDR3 runs 12 residues. The germline CDR1 and CDR2 sequences are MRHNA and SNTAGT. The chain is built from TRBV6-4 and TRBJ1-2; 9 positions match TRBD1. The TCR sequence derives from a female donor with multiple sclerosis, enrolled in a pregnancy study. The input for sequencing was CD8+ T cells from peripheral blood mononuclear cells, taken in the second trimester of pregnancy. The CDR3 DNA reads TGTGCCAGCAGTGACGCGGGACAGGGAACCCCCTTC. Residues: CASSDAGQGTPF.